The sequence of this T cell receptor beta chain was determined in a study of shared clonotypes between healthy human individuals. Whole-study context: CD4 naive cells filled three plates per donor, CD4 memory three, CD8 naive two and CD8 memory one. Study-wide results and limits: Naive CD4 clonotype sharing across several donors was about 5%.

This clone was observed at least ten times. Its specificity is unknown. Within the sample, other DNA sequences also encode this same CDR3. HIV-negative, healthy adults without recent acute infections or vaccinations were the donors. This CDR3 is built from 16 residues. V lost 2 bases to trimming and J lost 2 bases; unmatched junction nucleotides: 1. Germline values: CDR1 MNHNY, CDR2 SVGAGI (reference sequence). Genomic DNA belonging to each subset was distributed in equal measure over several immunoSEQ plates. Generated by immunoSEQ multiplex PCR, the TCRdb table keeps only in-frame clones and is missing some. The sample has about 1.1 million clones; approximately 80% are singletons.

The rearrangement uses TRBV6-6 and TRBJ1-3; 12 positions match TRBD1. This receptor was identified in a man younger than 30 in good health. Some clones in this sample may be carry-over from other donors' samples. Sequenced material: memory CD4+ T cells from PBMCs. The subset was: CD45RA-negative fraction. CDR3 amino acids: CASSYGTGGPGNTIYF. The CDR3 DNA follows: TGTGCCAGCAGTTACGGGACAGGGGGCCCTGGAAACACCATATATTTT.